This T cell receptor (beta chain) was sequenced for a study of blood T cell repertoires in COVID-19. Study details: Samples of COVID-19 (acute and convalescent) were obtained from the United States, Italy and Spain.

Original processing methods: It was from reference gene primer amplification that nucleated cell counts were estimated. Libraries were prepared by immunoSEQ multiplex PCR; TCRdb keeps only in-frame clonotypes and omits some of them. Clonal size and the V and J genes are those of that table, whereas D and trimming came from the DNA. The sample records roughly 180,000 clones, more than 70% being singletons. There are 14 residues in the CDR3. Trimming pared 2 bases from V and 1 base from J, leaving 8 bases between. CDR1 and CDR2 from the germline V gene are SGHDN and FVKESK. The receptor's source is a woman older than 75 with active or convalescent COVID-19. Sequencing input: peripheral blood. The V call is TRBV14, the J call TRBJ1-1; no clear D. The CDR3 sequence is CASSQMPGNTEAFF. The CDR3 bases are TGTGCCAGCAGCCAAATGCCGGGGAACACTGAAGCTTTCTTT.